The 16 T cell receptor beta chains reported below all come from one sample, sequenced in a study of T cell responses to AZD1222 COVID-19 vaccine. Assay: immunoSEQ multiplex PCR; the TCRdb copy retains only in-frame clones and omits some. Of around 97,000 clones in the sample, about 87% were seen once. The input for sequencing was peripheral blood, taken on day 0 of AZD1222 vaccination. All receptors come from an adult in good health.

The J gene is TRBJ1-6, the V gene TRBV14; D is unclear. The V end lost 4 bases, the J end lost 7 bases, and 11 bases lay between the germline ends. This CDR3 has 14 amino acids. Germline V gene lookup returns CDR1 SGHDN and CDR2 FVKESK. The CDR3 sequence: CASSPIFKNSPLHF. The CDR3 DNA reads TGTGCCAGCAGCCCAATTTTTAAGAATTCACCCCTCCACTTT.

The V call is TRBV7-9, the J call TRBJ2-3, with 8 bases that match TRBD2. Trimming at V came to 6 bases and at J to 7 bases, leaving 6 bases not matched to a gene. CDR3 size: 13 residues. Per germline, CDR1 SEHNR and CDR2 FQNEAQ (reference sequence). For the CDR3, the DNA is TGTGCCAGCAGATCCTCGGGGGGGAATACGCAGTATTTT. This sequence encodes CASRSSGGNTQYF.

V and J are TRBV15 and TRBJ2-3; 8 bases are shared with TRBD2. Trimming took 3 bases from V and 1 from J; bases not matched to a gene: 3. Germline V CDR1 and CDR2: LNHNV, YYDKDF (reference sequence). The CDR3 extends over 15 amino acids. The CDR3 DNA reads TGTGCCACCAGCAGGGCGACTAGCGGCACAGATACGCAGTATTTT. It codes for CATSRATSGTDTQYF.

The genes are TRBV7-9 and TRBJ1-3; 7 bases are a match to TRBD1. The CDR3 extends over 12 amino acids. Germline lookup yields CDR1 SEHNR and CDR2 FQNEAQ (reference sequence). With V trimmed by 5 bases and J by 9 bases, 4 bases remained unmatched. The CDR3 is CASSKTGSTIYF. The CDR3 DNA is TGTGCCAGCAGCAAGACAGGGTCCACCATATATTTT. The full variable domain, its missing parts supplied by reference TRBV7-9 and TRBJ1-3, is DTGVSQNPRHKITKRGQNVTFRCDPISEHNRLYWYRQTLGQGPEFLTYFQNEAQLEKSRLLSDRFSAERPKGSFSTLEIQRTEQGDSAMYLCASSKTGSTIYFGEGSWLTVV.

This chain links TRBV6-6 with TRBJ1-1; TRBD1 matches 7 bases. J was trimmed by 5 bases and V by 6 bases; bases with no gene match: 6. Germline V gene data show CDR1 as MNHNY and CDR2 as SVGAGI (reference sequence). CDR3 length: 13 residues. CDR3 DNA: TGTGCCAGCAGCCGACAGGGTGCGACTGAAGCTTTCTTT. Amino acids: CASSRQGATEAFF.

The chain has TRBV12-3 or TRBV12-4 and TRBJ1-1, with TRBD1 matching 9 bases. The CDR3 consists of 13 residues. The trim removed 6 bases at V and 1 base at J, leaving 0 bases unmatched. The CDR3 loop reads CASRGQGNTEAFF. As DNA, the CDR3 is TGTGCCAGCAGGGGACAGGGGAACACTGAAGCTTTCTTT.

As DNA, the CDR3 is TGTGCCAGCAGCTTAGGGATGTTGTCCTACGAGCAGTACTTC. Its protein product is CASSLGMLSYEQYF. V usage is TRBV7-2 and J usage is TRBJ2-7; D unresolved. Trimming removed 1 base at V and 1 base at J, with 8 bases between. Germline V gives CDR1 SGHTA, CDR2 FQGNSA. This CDR3 has 14 residues.

V and J are TRBV27 and TRBJ2-1; D is perhaps TRBD1 (6 bases). Trimming left V 2 bases short and J 0 bases short, with 8 bases between. Germline values: CDR1 MNHEY, CDR2 SMNVEV (reference sequence). The CDR3 is made up of 15 amino acids. The CDR3 sequence: CASSLGGSSYNEQFF. DNA of the CDR3: TGTGCCAGCAGTTTAGGGGGCAGCTCCTACAATGAGCAGTTCTTC.

This clone has a single count. The CDR3 spells CASSSPGLGGYTF. CDR3 in DNA: TGTGCCAGCAGTTCCCCGGGGTTAGGGGGCTACACCTTC. The chain joins TRBV6-5 to TRBJ1-2; no clear D gene. The CDR3 sequence is 13 residues long. Trimming cost V 4 bases and J 8 bases, with 14 bases left between them. CDR1 MNHEY and CDR2 SVGAGI come from the germline V gene.

This chain joins TRBV4-2 and TRBJ1-1; 7 nucleotides match TRBD1. Germline-derived CDR1 and CDR2 are LGHNA and YNFKEQ. The CDR3 runs to 16 residues. V dropped 6 bases and J dropped 3; count of bases not matched to a gene: 13. CDR3 in amino acids: CASSSAGTAKDTEAFF. The DNA of the CDR3 is TGTGCCAGCAGTTCGGCCGGGACAGCGAAGGACACTGAAGCTTTCTTT.

This sequence joins TRBV6-4 and TRBJ2-1; 11 nucleotides match TRBD2. Unmatched junction bases numbered 5, after V lost 5 bases and J lost 8 bases. The CDR3 is 14 amino acids. The germline CDR1 and CDR2 sequences are MRHNA and SNTAGT. CDR3 protein: CASSLAGGPDEQFF. The CDR3 DNA is TGTGCCAGCAGTCTAGCGGGAGGCCCGGATGAGCAGTTCTTC.

V is TRBV4-3 and J is TRBJ2-7; TRBD1 might be the D (5 bases). There are 15 residues in the CDR3. V was shortened by 0 bases and J by 4 bases, with 13 bases between the two germline ends. From germline, CDR1 is LGHNA and CDR2 YSLEER. CDR3 region: CASSQDRAGMYEQYF. The CDR3 bases are TGCGCCAGCAGCCAAGATCGGGCAGGGATGTACGAGCAGTACTTC.

This clone has just a few counts. J is TRBJ1-1 and V is TRBV27, with TRBD1 as a possible D gene (6 bases). Trimming cost V 4 bases and J 4 bases, with 13 bases left between them. The CDR3 runs 14 residues. Germline V CDR1 and CDR2: MNHEY, SMNVEV (reference sequence). CDR3 bases: TGTGCCAGCAGTTCGCCAGGGGTAGCCACTGAAGCTTTCTTT. Translating gives CASSSPGVATEAFF.

This clone appeared a single time. The chain recombines TRBV3-1 (or the pseudogene TRBV3-2) with TRBJ1-2; D is possibly TRBD1 (5 bases). Germline V gene data show CDR1 as LGHDT and CDR2 as YNNKEL (reference sequence). Trimming shortened V by 3 bases and J by 8 bases, and 16 bases separated the two germline ends. The CDR3 loop spans 14 amino acids. CDR3 protein: CASSHQGLAAGYTF. CDR3 nucleotide sequence: TGTGCCAGCAGCCACCAGGGACTGGCGGCGGGCTACACCTTC.

V is TRBV14 and J is TRBJ2-2, with 10 positions matching TRBD2. The germline CDR1 and CDR2 sequences are SGHDN and FVKESK. This CDR3 contains 15 residues. V trimming: 4 bases; J trimming: 1 base; junction bases outside the gene matches: 0. DNA for the CDR3: TGTGCCAGCAGCCGACTAGCGGGGAACACCGGGGAGCTGTTTTTT. Amino acid sequence: CASSRLAGNTGELFF.

This chain connects TRBV4-1 to TRBJ1-1; D uncertain. CDR1 is MGHRA and CDR2 is YSYEKL in the germline V gene. V dropped 4 bases and J dropped 3 bases, with 9 bases sitting between them. The CDR3 sequence is 13 residues long. The CDR3 nucleotides are TGCGCCAGCAGCCCGCCCCTGGACACTGAAGCTTTCTTT. Its translation is CASSPPLDTEAFF.